One and the same sample provided the 29 T cell receptor beta chains below, sequenced in a study of T cells in severe cutaneous drug reactions (dated by TCRdb to the late 2010s). The donors whose samples were sequenced had carbamazepine-induced Stevens-Johnson syndrome or toxic epidermal necrolysis (CBZ-SJS/TEN). Sequencing took place on an Illumina MiSeq. For both bulk and single-cell sequencing, libraries were prepared with the iRepertoire multiplex PCR system and TCR subtype-specific primers. The reads underwent TCRdb reprocessing, giving one record for each CDR3 protein sequence and no DNA. The sample's clone listing holds several thousand distinct CDR3 sequences. Together, the top ten hold under 80% of the sample. Sequencing was carried out using PBMCs. Source of these receptors: a human donor with Stevens-Johnson syndrome, a severe cutaneous drug reaction.

V and J are TRBV7-9 and TRBJ1-1; lacking DNA, the TRBD1 call made by TCRdb goes unchecked. Germline V lookup: CDR1 SEHNR, CDR2 FQNEAQ (reference sequence). The CDR3 is 12 amino acids. This chain's CDR3 is CASRVGDTEAFF.

CDR3 region: CASSQAQNRVTSNQPQHF. This chain uses TRBV3-1 with TRBJ1-5; no DNA is available, so the TRBD1 call from TCRdb remains unchecked. The CDR3 is made up of 18 amino acids. CDR1 is LGHDT, CDR2 YNNKEL, per germline (reference sequence).

Measured by frequency, this clonotype is medium-sized (0.01 to 0.1%). The chain links TRBV29-1 to TRBJ2-7; TCRdb gives TRBD2 as the D gene, but with no DNA this cannot be confirmed. Germline V gene lookup returns CDR1 SQVTM and CDR2 ANQGSEA. The CDR3 runs to 14 residues. The CDR3 loop is CSVETSGSSYEQYF.

The chain combines TRBV7-9 with TRBJ1-5. CDR1 and CDR2 from the germline V gene are SEHNR and FQNEAQ (reference sequence). The CDR3 is 16 residues long. CDR3 sequence: CASSLSSGSSNQPQHF.

The chain combines TRBV20-1 with TRBJ2-5; TCRdb lists TRBD2, though no DNA is available to test this call. CDR1 and CDR2 from the germline V gene are DFQATT and SNEGSKA (reference sequence). The CDR3 extends over 13 amino acids. This CDR3 is CSATRTMRETQYF.

The rearrangement uses TRBV4-2 and TRBJ2-2; TCRdb calls TRBD2, which cannot be checked without DNA. Germline CDR1 is LGHNA and CDR2 is YNFKEQ. The CDR3 has 14 amino acids. This CDR3 is CASSQGRTGGELFF.

The V call is TRBV27, the J call TRBJ2-1. Germline assignment: CDR1 MNHEY and CDR2 SMNVEV (reference sequence). The CDR3 is 11 amino acids. CDR3 loop: CASLNHNEQFF.

The V and J genes are TRBV29-1 and TRBJ2-1; the TCRdb D gene call, TRBD1, has no DNA to confirm it. This CDR3 region has 16 residues. Germline CDR1 SQVTM, CDR2 ANQGSEA. The CDR3 reads CSVEGLGTGGYNEQFF.

V and J are TRBV2 and TRBJ2-1; TCRdb's D call of TRBD2 is untestable without DNA. Germline lookup yields CDR1 SNHLY and CDR2 FYNNEI. The CDR3 extends over 15 amino acids. The CDR3 loop is CASITSGRGGNEQFF.

This chain uses TRBV27 with TRBJ2-3; the D call of TRBD2 rests on TCRdb alone, since no DNA is present to check it. The CDR3 runs 15 residues. Germline CDR1 reads MNHEY; CDR2 reads SMNVEV (reference sequence). CDR3: CASSSLAGDTDTQYF.

This chain links TRBV28 with TRBJ1-6; the TCRdb call, TRBD1, lacks DNA for checking. The germline V gene encodes CDR1 MDHEN and CDR2 SYDVKM. The CDR3 runs to 14 residues. This CDR3 reads CASSFGQGRSPLHF.

The rearrangement uses TRBV18 and TRBJ1-2. The CDR3 runs 14 residues. Looked up from germline, CDR1 is KGHSH and CDR2 is LQKENI. This chain's CDR3 is CASSPEGLNYGYTF.

This CDR3 is CSVGSGSYEQYF. The chain has TRBV29-1 and TRBJ2-7; the TCRdb D gene call, TRBD1, has no DNA to confirm it. The CDR3 spans 12 residues. The germline V gene has CDR1 SQVTM and CDR2 ANQGSEA.

The chain recombines TRBV15 with TRBJ2-5; TCRdb indicates TRBD2, and absent DNA this call remains unverified. This CDR3 has 16 residues. Germline loops: CDR1 LNHNV, CDR2 YYDKDF (reference sequence). The CDR3 sequence: CATDEGGSGMEETQYF.

The gene calls are TRBV6-2 or TRBV6-3 and TRBJ2-1; checking the TCRdb D call of TRBD2 is not possible without DNA. The germline V gene encodes CDR1 MNHEY and CDR2 SVGEGT. This CDR3 contains 16 residues. The CDR3 loop is CASRPSGPASYNEQFF.

The chain couples TRBV19 to TRBJ2-1; TCRdb's D call, TRBD1, is unchecked because there is no DNA. This CDR3 contains 12 residues. Per the germline V gene, CDR1 is LNHDA and CDR2 is SQIVND (reference sequence). The CDR3 sequence is CASGGWGEEQFF.

This chain connects TRBV4-1 to TRBJ1-6; TCRdb indicates TRBD1, and absent DNA this call remains unverified. The germline V gene encodes CDR1 MGHRA and CDR2 YSYEKL. The CDR3 is 16 amino acids. This chain's CDR3 is CASSYRGIQHNSPLHF.

This chain uses TRBV13 with TRBJ2-7. The length of the CDR3 is 13 residues. Per germline, CDR1 PRHDT and CDR2 FYEKMQ (reference sequence). This CDR3 is CASSNTRFYEQYF. The variable domain in full, with the rest retrieved from reference TRBV13 and TRBJ2-7, is AAGVIQSPRHLIKEKRETATLKCYPIPRHDTVYWYQQGPGQDPQFLISFYEKMQSDKGSIPDRFSAQQFSDYHSELNMSSLELGDSALYFCASSNTRFYEQYFGPGTRLTVT.

The V gene is TRBV11-2, the J gene TRBJ1-1. Germline CDR1 and CDR2: SGHAT and FQNNGV. The CDR3 is 13 amino acids. The CDR3 here is CASSLEGRTEAFF.

CDR3 sequence reads: CASSPGGSDQPQHF. The genes are TRBV4-1 and TRBJ1-5; the TCRdb D gene call, TRBD1, has no DNA to confirm it. Per the germline V gene, CDR1 is MGHRA and CDR2 is YSYEKL. This CDR3 region has 14 residues.

The chain uses TRBV28 and TRBJ1-4; TCRdb names TRBD1, which stays unverified in the absence of DNA. The germline gives CDR1 MDHEN, CDR2 SYDVKM. The CDR3 extends over 14 amino acids. CDR3 sequence: CASSPTGSNEKLFF. Full variable domain (outside the CDR3, taken from reference TRBV28 and TRBJ1-4): DVKVTQSSRYLVKRTGEKVFLECVQDMDHENMFWYRQDPGLGLRLIYFSYDVKMKEKGDIPEGYSVSREKKERFSLILESASTNQTSMYLCASSPTGSNEKLFFGSGTQLSVL.

This chain links TRBV4-1 with TRBJ2-3; TCRdb's D call, TRBD1, is unchecked because there is no DNA. Germline lookup yields CDR1 MGHRA and CDR2 YSYEKL. The CDR3 consists of 14 residues. Here the CDR3 reads CASSQKSAGDTQYF.

The V and J genes are TRBV4-2 and TRBJ1-6. Germline CDR1 LGHNA, CDR2 YNFKEQ. The CDR3 contains 14 residues. The CDR3 loop is CASSQTTINSPLHF.

The rearrangement joins TRBV9 to TRBJ2-1; TCRdb gives TRBD2 as the D gene, but with no DNA this cannot be confirmed. The CDR3 spans 14 residues. Germline lookup yields CDR1 SGDLS and CDR2 YYNGEE. CDR3 in amino acids: CASSVRPTTPAQFF.

The chain employs TRBV4-3 and TRBJ2-1; TCRdb returns TRBD1, unconfirmable since there is no DNA. Germline V gene sequence: CDR1 LGHNA, CDR2 YSLEER. The CDR3 extends over 17 amino acids. This CDR3 is CASSQDVGQGAPNEQFF.

The CDR3 loop reads CSAMRGETQYF. V usage is TRBV20-1 and J usage is TRBJ2-5. The germline V gene encodes CDR1 DFQATT and CDR2 SNEGSKA (reference sequence). The CDR3 has 11 residues.

The V call is TRBV5-1, the J call TRBJ2-1; with no DNA, the TCRdb D assignment of TRBD1 cannot be verified. The length of the CDR3 is 13 residues. CDR1 and CDR2 from the germline V gene are SGHRS and YFSETQ. The CDR3: CASSWTGRYEQFF.

J is TRBJ2-1 and V is TRBV6-2 or TRBV6-3; TCRdb lists TRBD1, though no DNA is available to test this call. The CDR3 is 16 amino acids. Germline lookup yields CDR1 MNHEY and CDR2 SVGEGT. The CDR3 sequence is CASSYYRTHTHNEQFF.

The chain employs TRBV3-1 and TRBJ2-3. This CDR3 region has 14 residues. Germline lookup yields CDR1 LGHDT and CDR2 YNNKEL (reference sequence). The CDR3: CASSQGAHTDTQYF.